The clone carrying this TCR beta chain was seen repeatedly, ten times or more. The entry originates in a study of T cells in Graves' hyperthyroidism and ophthalmopathy. Researchers took RNA transcripts and amplified the TCR beta CDR3 regions from them. The TCR CDR3 was amplified in a first-round RT-PCR using the HTBI primer set. TCRdb independently ran MiXCR on the multiplex PCR reads; one entry per CDR3 protein. The sample carries 160,000 or so distinct CDR3 sequences, approximately 9% recorded once. The CDR3 totals 15 residues. V lost 5 bases, J lost 2 bases, and 15 bases lay in between. Germline V gene lookup returns CDR1 SGHTA and CDR2 FQGNSA.

This clonotype originated in a young woman with Graves' hyperthyroidism that later progressed to Graves' ophthalmopathy. The sample was blood. The chain joins TRBV7-2 to TRBJ1-2, with a weak D call TRBD1 (5 bases). The CDR3 bases are TGTGCCAGCAGCCCACTCCTAGAGGGGAACTATGGCTACACCTTC. Translating gives CASSPLLEGNYGYTF.